Described below is a single T cell receptor beta chain sequence and its context. TCRdb keeps only in-frame clones here, not all; method: immunoSEQ multiplex PCR. Of fewer than 300,000 clones listed, around nine tenths are singletons. Clinical history as reported by participants underpinned cohort assignment. These data originate in a study of blood T cell repertoires in COVID-19. The wider study: T cells, B-cell-depleted T cells, or PBMCs provided the cDNA or gDNA that served as material.

There are 15 residues in the CDR3. Trimming took 4 bases from V and 2 from J; bases not matched to a gene: 4. Germline-derived CDR1 and CDR2 are LGHDT and YNNKEL (reference sequence). The gene calls are TRBV3-1 (or the pseudogene TRBV3-2) and TRBJ2-7; 11 nucleotides agree with TRBD2. The receptor comes from a woman aged 25-40 years who had recovered from COVID-19. The sample taken for sequencing was PBMCs or T cells enriched from blood (not recorded which). CDR3 residues: CASSLGLAGAYEQYF. The CDR3 DNA reads TGTGCCAGCAGCCTCGGACTAGCGGGCGCCTACGAGCAGTACTTC.